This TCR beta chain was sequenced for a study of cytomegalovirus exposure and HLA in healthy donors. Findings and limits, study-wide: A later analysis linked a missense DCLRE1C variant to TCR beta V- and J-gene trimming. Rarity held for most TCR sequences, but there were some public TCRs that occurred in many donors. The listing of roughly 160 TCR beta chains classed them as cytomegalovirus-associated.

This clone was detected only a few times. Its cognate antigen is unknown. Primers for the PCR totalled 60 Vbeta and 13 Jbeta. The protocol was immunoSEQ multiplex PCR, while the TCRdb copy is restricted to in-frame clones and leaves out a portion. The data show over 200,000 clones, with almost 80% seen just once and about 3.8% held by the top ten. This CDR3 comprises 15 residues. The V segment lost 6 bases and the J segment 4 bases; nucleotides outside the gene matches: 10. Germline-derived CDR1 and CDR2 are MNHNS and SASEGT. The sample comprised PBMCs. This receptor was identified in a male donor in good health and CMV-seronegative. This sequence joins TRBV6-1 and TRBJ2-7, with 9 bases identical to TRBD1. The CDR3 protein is CASRDRGKVGYEQYF. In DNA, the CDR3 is TGTGCCAGCAGGGACAGGGGAAAAGTAGGGTACGAGCAGTACTTC.